This T cell receptor beta chain is drawn from a study of control samples from healthy donors and cancer patients. Clones were read by immunoSEQ multiplex PCR, and TCRdb kept only the in-frame ones, dropping some. The sample lists some 410,000 clones; about 93% were seen once. Trimming left V 3 bases short and J 3 bases short, with 16 bases between. Germline V CDR1 and CDR2: SGDLS, YYNGEE. The CDR3 has 15 amino acids. The origin of this receptor is a middle-aged man with head and neck cancer. This chain uses TRBV9 with TRBJ2-7; no firm D call. The sample was PBMCs. In DNA, the CDR3 is TGTGCCAGCAGCGCCCCACCGGATTCTAGCTACGAGCAGTACTTC. Translated, it gives CASSAPPDSSYEQYF.